What follows describes a single T cell receptor beta chain. This sample was included in a study of cytomegalovirus exposure and HLA in healthy donors. V shed 4 bases and J 4 bases; nucleotides not matched to a gene: 6. Germline V gene sequence: CDR1 MNHNS, CDR2 SASEGT. The CDR3 has 15 amino acids. With 60 Vbeta and 13 Jbeta primers, the PCR was carried out. Assay: immunoSEQ multiplex PCR; the TCRdb copy retains only in-frame clones and omits some. The top ten hold 0.77% of the sample, which has approximately 160,000 clones, roughly 80% seen once. The sequenced material came from PBMCs. This chain connects TRBV6-1 to TRBJ2-1; 8 nucleotides match TRBD2. The sequence was collected from a woman between 18 and 29 years old in good health and CMV-seronegative. The CDR3 region is CASSGGAGDYNEQFF. The CDR3 DNA is TGTGCCAGCAGTGGGGGAGCGGGGGATTACAATGAGCAGTTCTTC.